The 8 T cell receptor beta chains presented below share a single source sample, sequenced in a study of cytomegalovirus exposure and HLA in healthy donors. PCR involved 60 Vbeta and 13 Jbeta primers. Repertoires were generated with immunoSEQ multiplex PCR, while TCRdb's copy carries only in-frame clones and drops some. This repertoire shows under 200,000 clones, around four fifths found once; its top ten account for roughly 1.3%. Sequenced input: PBMCs. The receptors stem from a woman aged 45-65 years in good health and CMV-seronegative.

The chain has TRBV6-1 and TRBJ2-5; 7 bases match TRBD1. V was clipped by 9 bases and J by 4 bases; unmatched bases: 11. The length of the CDR3 is 14 residues. Germline assignment: CDR1 MNHNS and CDR2 SASEGT. The CDR3 sequence is CASSDAGGLETQYF. In nucleotides, the CDR3 is TGTGCCAGTTCCGATGCAGGGGGTTTAGAGACCCAGTACTTC.

This clone has just one count. The rearrangement links TRBV10-3 to TRBJ2-3; weak D call: TRBD1 (6 bases). Trimming removed 0 bases from V and 3 bases from J, with 13 bases in between. The CDR3 is made up of 16 amino acids. From germline, CDR1 is ENHRY and CDR2 SYGVKD. The CDR3 here is CAISESQGRATDTQYF. The DNA of the CDR3 is TGTGCCATCAGTGAGTCACAGGGCAGGGCGACAGATACGCAGTATTTT.

As DNA, the CDR3 is TGTGCCAGCAGTTCGCAGGGGCTCTCCTACGAGCAGTACTTC. Translated: CASSSQGLSYEQYF. This chain connects TRBV28 to TRBJ2-7, with D perhaps matching TRBD1 (6 bases). Trimming took 4 bases from V and 0 from J, leaving 10 bases between them. CDR1 and CDR2 (germline): MDHEN, SYDVKM. The CDR3 covers 14 residues.

The V and J genes are TRBV10-1 and TRBJ1-1, with a possible D match to TRBD1 (6 bases). CDR1 and CDR2 (germline): WNHNN, SYGVQD (reference sequence). V was clipped by 8 bases and J by 5 bases, with 15 bases between them. The CDR3 is 13 amino acids. CDR3 loop: CASLDQGWTEAFF. CDR3 bases: TGCGCCAGCCTCGATCAGGGGTGGACTGAAGCTTTCTTT.

The CDR3: CASRMDRGNTEAFF. The CDR3 DNA sequence: TGTGCCAGCAGAATGGACAGGGGGAACACTGAAGCTTTCTTT. V usage is TRBV6-5 and J usage is TRBJ1-1; 9 bases line up with TRBD1. This CDR3 has 14 amino acids. Germline-derived CDR1 and CDR2 are MNHEY and SVGAGI. Unmatched junction bases numbered 3, after V lost 6 bases and J lost 1 base.

V gene TRBV28 combines with J gene TRBJ2-5; 8 bases are a match to TRBD1. CDR1 is MDHEN, CDR2 SYDVKM, per germline. The V gene end was trimmed by 3 bases and the J gene end by 4 bases; junction bases not matched to a gene: 10. This CDR3 is built from 16 residues. Here the CDR3 reads CASSLYGQGPGETQYF. The CDR3 DNA is TGTGCCAGCAGTTTGTATGGACAGGGCCCGGGAGAGACCCAGTACTTC.

The rearrangement joins TRBV15 to TRBJ1-5; weak D call: TRBD1 (5 bases). The germline CDR1 and CDR2 sequences are LNHNV and YYDKDF (reference sequence). The length of the CDR3 is 15 residues. Trimming stripped 6 bases from V and 5 bases from J, with 17 bases between. CDR3 sequence (DNA): TGTGCCACCAGTGCTCAGGGAGGCCACGATCAGCCCCAGCATTTT. Amino acid sequence: CATSAQGGHDQPQHF.

The chain recombines TRBV4-3 with TRBJ1-4; TRBD1 agrees at 7 bases. The CDR3 is 15 amino acids. Germline V lookup: CDR1 LGHNA, CDR2 YSLEER. V dropped 0 bases and J dropped 4; count of bases not matched to a gene: 2. CDR3 DNA sequence: TGCGCCAGCAGCCAAGATACAGGGGTTAATGAAAAACTGTTTTTT. Encoded protein: CASSQDTGVNEKLFF.